Presented here are 17 T cell receptor beta chains from one specimen sequenced in a study of shared clonotypes between healthy human individuals. Sequenced by immunoSEQ multiplex PCR; TCRdb stores in-frame clones only, minus some. The table has more than 850,000 clones, 75% to 85% seen once. Sequenced: memory CD4+ T cells from PBMCs. The sample's subset: CD45RA-negative fraction. These receptors originate from a man aged 18-30 years in good health. Some clones in this sample may be carry-over from other donors' samples.

Concerning this clone: The same CDR3 arises from other DNA sequences in this sample as well. The chain has TRBV15 and TRBJ2-3; D is uncertain. This CDR3 spans 17 amino acids. Trimming removed 1 base from V and 0 bases from J, with 14 bases in between. Germline values: CDR1 LNHNV, CDR2 YYDKDF (reference sequence). The CDR3 region is CATSRGELPRSTDTQYF. DNA of the CDR3: TGTGCCACCAGCAGAGGGGAACTTCCCCGTAGCACAGATACGCAGTATTTT.

The chain links TRBV5-1 to TRBJ2-7; 10 bases line up with TRBD1. Trimming at V came to 4 bases and at J to 6 bases, leaving 4 bases not matched to a gene. Germline V gives CDR1 SGHRS, CDR2 YFSETQ. The CDR3 is made up of 13 amino acids. The CDR3 DNA sequence: TGCGCCAGCAGCGTCGGACAGGGGGGCGAGCAGTACTTC. Amino acids: CASSVGQGGEQYF. Together with reference TRBV5-1 and TRBJ2-7, the CDR3 gives the full variable domain: KAGVTQTPRYLIKTRGQQVTLSCSPISGHRSVSWYQQTPGQGLQFLFEYFSETQRNKGNFPGRFSGRQFSNSRSEMNVSTLELGDSALYLCASSVGQGGEQYFGPGTRLTVT.

The chain combines TRBV9 with TRBJ2-3, with D perhaps TRBD1 or TRBD2 (5 bases each). This CDR3 is built from 14 residues. V lost 6 bases and J lost 3, with 14 bases in between. Germline V lookup: CDR1 SGDLS, CDR2 YYNGEE. CDR3 bases: TGTGCCAGCACCGCGGGTCAGGGTACAGATACGCAGTATTTT. Protein product: CASTAGQGTDTQYF.

The CDR3 nucleotides are TGTGCCAGCAGCGCCCAACAGATGGCGGGAGGGGGAAATGAGCAGTTCTTC. Its protein product is CASSAQQMAGGGNEQFF. The chain employs TRBV9 and TRBJ2-1; the match to TRBD2 covers 9 bases. There are 17 residues in the CDR3. V lost 3 bases and J lost 7; bases outside the gene matches: 14. Germline V gene lookup returns CDR1 SGDLS and CDR2 YYNGEE.

The chain joins TRBV7-3 to TRBJ2-2; TRBD2 matches at 8 bases. Germline V lookup: CDR1 SGHTA, CDR2 FQGTGA. This CDR3 has 13 amino acids. With V trimmed by 10 bases and J by 0 bases, 1 base remained unmatched. The CDR3 loop is CATGRANTGELFF. In DNA, the CDR3 is TGTGCCACCGGGAGGGCGAACACCGGGGAGCTGTTTTTT.

The chain has TRBV18 and TRBJ2-7; D tentatively reads TRBD1 or TRBD2 (6 bases each). The CDR3 sequence is 15 residues long. V was cut by 4 bases and J by 3 bases, with 16 bases left in between. Looked up from germline, CDR1 is KGHSH and CDR2 is LQKENI. CDR3 region: CASSRSRGQLYEQYF. The CDR3 DNA reads TGTGCCAGCTCACGTAGCCGGGGGCAACTCTACGAGCAGTACTTC.

The sample holds a few counts of this clone. V is TRBV19 and J is TRBJ2-1; possible D gene TRBD2, 6 bases. The CDR3 runs to 15 residues. Germline CDR1 reads LNHDA; CDR2 reads SQIVND (reference sequence). V lost 3 bases and J 2 bases, leaving 11 bases between the germline ends. The DNA of the CDR3 is TGTGCCAGTAGTATTACGCGACTAGCCTACAATGAGCAGTTCTTC. Translated, it gives CASSITRLAYNEQFF.

The gene calls are TRBV15 and TRBJ2-3, with TRBD1 as a possible D gene (6 bases). Between the trimmed V and J ends, which lost 1 base and 0 bases, there was a span of 11 bases. Germline V lookup: CDR1 LNHNV, CDR2 YYDKDF (reference sequence). This CDR3 has 16 residues. CDR3 bases: TGTGCCACCAGCAGAGGGTGGCAGGGGAGCACAGATACGCAGTATTTT. Translated: CATSRGWQGSTDTQYF.

Worth noting for this clone: This likely traces to a read error, being one base from a far larger clone. V usage is TRBV11-2 and J usage is TRBJ2-7; 9 bases are shared with TRBD1. CDR1 SGHAT and CDR2 FQNNGV come from the germline V gene. This CDR3 is built from 14 residues. J lost 3 bases, V lost 4 bases, and 4 bases had no gene match. For the CDR3, the DNA is TGTGCCAGCAGCTCCGAGACAGGGGGCTACGAGCAGTACTTC. Translation gives CASSSETGGYEQYF.

The chain is built from TRBV28 and TRBJ1-2; 9 nucleotides match TRBD1. This CDR3 has 16 residues. V lost 7 bases to trimming and J lost 8 bases; unmatched junction nucleotides: 17. The germline V gene has CDR1 MDHEN and CDR2 SYDVKM. CDR3 sequence (DNA): TGTGCCAGCATCGACACGCCGGGACAGGGAGGCAGCGGCTACACCTTC. This gives the protein CASIDTPGQGGSGYTF.

This chain joins TRBV7-6 and TRBJ2-7, with 14 bases that match TRBD2. Germline V gene sequence: CDR1 SGHVS, CDR2 FNYEAQ. The J segment lost 5 bases and the V segment lost 1 base, leaving 10 bases of the junction unmatched. The CDR3 consists of 18 residues. The CDR3 sequence: CASSLGGGTSGRVHEQYF. The CDR3 DNA sequence: TGTGCCAGCAGCTTAGGAGGGGGGACTAGCGGGAGAGTCCACGAGCAGTACTTC.

V usage is TRBV9 and J usage is TRBJ2-7; 9 bases align to TRBD1. Germline V gene lookup returns CDR1 SGDLS and CDR2 YYNGEE. Trimming cost V 4 bases and J 0 bases; bases outside gene matches: 5. The CDR3 sequence is 15 residues long. CDR3 in amino acids: CASSPRDRDSYEQYF. In DNA form, the CDR3 reads TGTGCCAGCAGCCCACGGGACAGGGACTCCTACGAGCAGTACTTC.

The J gene is TRBJ1-1, the V gene TRBV6-5; no clear D. Germline CDR1 reads MNHEY; CDR2 reads SVGAGI. This CDR3 is 13 amino acids long. V was cut by 3 bases and J by 1 base, with 6 bases left in between. The CDR3 is CASSYYPNTEAFF. The CDR3 DNA is TGTGCCAGCAGTTATTATCCGAACACTGAAGCTTTCTTT.

The chain couples TRBV28 to TRBJ2-1; D ambiguous. Germline-derived CDR1 and CDR2 are MDHEN and SYDVKM. Trimming removed 2 bases from V and 4 bases from J, with 6 bases in between. CDR3 length equals 13 residues. The CDR3 region is CASSLTQYNEQFF. Here the CDR3 DNA reads TGTGCCAGCAGTTTAACACAGTACAATGAGCAGTTCTTC.

This clone was seen many times. The same CDR3 can be traced to other DNA sequences in this sample. The V and J genes are TRBV5-1 and TRBJ1-1, with 10 bases lining up with TRBD1. The CDR3 has 14 residues. The V and J ends lost 3 bases and 4 bases, in that order; junction bases with no gene match: 3. The germline V gene has CDR1 SGHRS and CDR2 YFSETQ. Written as DNA, the CDR3 is TGCGCCAGCAGCTCACGGACAGGGGGCACTGAAGCTTTCTTT. It yields the protein CASSSRTGGTEAFF.

The chain employs TRBV18 and TRBJ1-3; D is unresolved. This CDR3 has 17 residues. V lost 2 bases, J lost 0 bases, and 14 bases lay in between. Germline CDR1 is KGHSH and CDR2 is LQKENI. Here the CDR3 reads CASSPSLGPLSGNTIYF. The CDR3, as DNA: TGTGCCAGCTCACCATCGTTAGGACCACTCTCTGGAAACACCATATATTTT.

V is TRBV7-2 and J is TRBJ2-7, with D possibly matching TRBD1 (6 bases). From germline, CDR1 is SGHTA and CDR2 FQGNSA. The V gene lost 6 bases and the J gene lost 5 bases, with 11 bases spanning the gap. This CDR3 has 12 amino acids. For the CDR3, the DNA is TGTGCCAGCAGTTTCCAGGGGAACGAGCAGTACTTC. Translation: CASSFQGNEQYF.